Following are 17 T cell receptor beta chains from one sample sequenced in a study of blood T cell repertoires in COVID-19. Sequenced by immunoSEQ multiplex PCR; TCRdb stores in-frame clones only, minus some. The table has around 120,000 clones, approximately 90% seen once. The sequencing sample was made of peripheral blood. The receptor set was obtained from a human donor with active COVID-19. The donor label of this sample is uncertain.

This clone has just one count. This rearrangement joins TRBV5-1 to TRBJ1-1; D remains ambiguous. CDR1 and CDR2 from the germline V gene are SGHRS and YFSETQ. Trimming shortened V by 0 bases and J by 6 bases, and 9 bases separated the two germline ends. The CDR3 extends over 13 amino acids. CDR3 amino acids: CASSLGPQAEAFF. In nucleotides, the CDR3 is TGCGCCAGCAGCTTGGGCCCGCAGGCTGAAGCTTTCTTT.

This sequence joins TRBV9 and TRBJ2-7, with a tentative D call TRBD2 (6 bases). V was cut by 4 bases and J by 2 bases, with 19 bases left in between. The CDR3 sequence is 16 residues long. Germline V gene lookup returns CDR1 SGDLS and CDR2 YYNGEE. CDR3 amino acids: CASSPQGGGTTYEQYF. In nucleotides, the CDR3 is TGTGCCAGCAGCCCTCAGGGTGGGGGGACGACCTACGAGCAGTACTTC.

CDR3 DNA: TGTGCCAGCAGCTTATCGGGGGGGAGCATCTACAATGAGCAGTTCTTC. Its translation: CASSLSGGSIYNEQFF. The chain joins TRBV7-8 to TRBJ2-1, with 8 bases lining up with TRBD2. The CDR3 loop spans 16 amino acids. The germline V gene encodes CDR1 SGHVS and CDR2 FQNEAQ. Trimming cost V 2 bases and J 3 bases; bases outside gene matches: 6.

The genes are TRBV29-1 and TRBJ1-5; D perhaps matches TRBD1 (5 bases). The CDR3 spans 12 residues. The germline V and J ends were trimmed by 5 bases and 11 bases, with 16 bases remaining between them. Germline assignment: CDR1 SQVTM and CDR2 ANQGSEA. CDR3 sequence reads: CSVMEGNSAQHF. The CDR3 coding sequence is TGCAGCGTTATGGAGGGGAACTCGGCCCAGCATTTT. Based on the CDR3 plus reference TRBV29-1 and TRBJ1-5, the full variable domain is SAVISQKPSRDICQRGTSLTIQCQVDSQVTMMFWYRQQPGQSLTLIATANQGSEATYESGFVIDKFPISRPNLTFSTLTVSNMSPEDSSIYLCSVMEGNSAQHFGDGTRLSIL.

This clone appeared once. The chain uses TRBV19 and TRBJ1-5; 7 bases line up with TRBD1. The V and J ends lost 6 bases and 4 bases, in that order; junction bases with no gene match: 9. There are 15 residues in the CDR3. Germline-derived CDR1 and CDR2 are LNHDA and SQIVND (reference sequence). The CDR3 DNA reads as TGTGCCAGTAGGATACAGGGGTTGGATAATCAGCCCCAGCATTTT. This sequence encodes CASRIQGLDNQPQHF.

The chain is built from TRBV6-2 or TRBV6-3 and TRBJ1-2; D is perhaps TRBD1 (6 bases). Trimming pared 6 bases from V and 7 bases from J, leaving 18 bases between. The CDR3 consists of 14 residues. From germline, CDR1 is MNHEY and CDR2 SVGEGT. The DNA of the CDR3 is TGTGCCAGCAGCGGAGGACAGAAAGCAGGTGGCTACACCTTC. Encoded protein: CASSGGQKAGGYTF.

The chain employs TRBV4-3 and TRBJ1-1; possibly TRBD1 for D (5 bases). Trimming took off 0 bases at V and 5 bases at J, with 10 bases between the two ends. Germline loops: CDR1 LGHNA, CDR2 YSLEER. CDR3 size: 14 residues. The CDR3, as DNA: TGCGCCAGCAGCCAAGATAGCCGGGGGACTGAAGCTTTCTTT. It is translated as CASSQDSRGTEAFF.

The chain employs TRBV4-3 and TRBJ1-4; D gene ambiguous. V dropped 2 bases and J dropped 8 bases, with 15 bases sitting between them. The CDR3 contains 15 residues. The germline gives CDR1 LGHNA, CDR2 YSLEER. For the CDR3, the DNA is TGCGCCAGCAGCCAAACAATAGCGTTTCGGGAAAAACTGTTTTTT. Encoded protein: CASSQTIAFREKLFF.

The rearrangement joins TRBV5-1 to TRBJ1-3, with D perhaps TRBD1 (5 bases). The CDR3 covers 16 residues. Trimming removed 3 bases from V and 0 bases from J, with 13 bases in between. CDR1 and CDR2 from the germline V gene are SGHRS and YFSETQ. DNA for the CDR3: TGCGCCAGCAGCTATGGACGGGACTTCTCTGGAAACACCATATATTTT. Translation gives CASSYGRDFSGNTIYF. Supplemented by reference TRBV5-1 and TRBJ1-3, the full variable domain reads KAGVTQTPRYLIKTRGQQVTLSCSPISGHRSVSWYQQTPGQGLQFLFEYFSETQRNKGNFPGRFSGRQFSNSRSEMNVSTLELGDSALYLCASSYGRDFSGNTIYFGEGSWLTVV.

This chain connects TRBV3-1 (or the pseudogene TRBV3-2) to TRBJ2-7, with 9 positions matching TRBD1. With V trimmed by 4 bases and J by 3 bases, 4 bases remained unmatched. Germline assignment: CDR1 LGHDT and CDR2 YNNKEL (reference sequence). The CDR3 contains 14 residues. Here the CDR3 reads CASSPGTGSYEQYF. The DNA of the CDR3 is TGTGCCAGCAGCCCCGGGACAGGGAGCTACGAGCAGTACTTC.

The V and J genes are TRBV7-2 and TRBJ1-5; possible D gene TRBD1, 6 bases. Per the germline V gene, CDR1 is SGHTA and CDR2 is FQGNSA. V was trimmed by 0 bases and J by 6 bases, leaving 6 bases between them. There are 13 residues in the CDR3. In DNA, the CDR3 is TGTGCCAGCAGCTTAGCAGGGGGTCAGCCCCAGCATTTT. Translation: CASSLAGGQPQHF.

This clone was seen just once. The chain has TRBV19 and TRBJ2-1, with a weak D call TRBD2 (6 bases). Trimming took 7 bases from V and 4 from J, leaving 14 bases between them. The CDR3 runs 14 residues. Germline CDR1 reads LNHDA; CDR2 reads SQIVND (reference sequence). The CDR3 spells CASKGIGGYNEQFF. The DNA of the CDR3 is TGTGCCAGTAAAGGAATAGGAGGGTACAATGAGCAGTTCTTC.

This chain uses TRBV5-1 with TRBJ2-3; 12 nucleotides align to TRBD2. In germline, CDR1 is SGHRS, CDR2 YFSETQ. The CDR3 is 16 residues long. Trimming cost V 5 bases and J 4 bases; bases outside gene matches: 8. CDR3 bases: TGCGCCAGCAGTTTCGCTAGCGGGGGGGCCGCAGATACGCAGTATTTT. Residues: CASSFASGGAADTQYF. Supplemented by reference TRBV5-1 and TRBJ2-3, the full variable domain reads KAGVTQTPRYLIKTRGQQVTLSCSPISGHRSVSWYQQTPGQGLQFLFEYFSETQRNKGNFPGRFSGRQFSNSRSEMNVSTLELGDSALYLCASSFASGGAADTQYFGPGTRLTVL.

This clone has only a few counts. The chain joins TRBV6-6 to TRBJ1-4, with TRBD1 as a possible D gene (6 bases). Trimming pared 9 bases from V and 7 bases from J, leaving 24 bases between. CDR3 length: 16 amino acids. CDR1 and CDR2 from the germline V gene are MNHNY and SVGAGI (reference sequence). DNA for the CDR3: TGTGCCAGTCTCAAAAACCTACAGGGCGGTCTTGAAAAACTGTTTTTT. It specifies CASLKNLQGGLEKLFF.

The chain carries TRBV3-1 (or the pseudogene TRBV3-2) and TRBJ1-3, with 9 positions matching TRBD1. The CDR3 has 16 residues. The ends lost 0 bases at V and 5 bases at J; junction bases unmatched: 5. Germline V gene data show CDR1 as LGHDT and CDR2 as YNNKEL (reference sequence). CDR3 amino acids: CASSQETGGVRNTIYF. The DNA for the CDR3 is TGTGCCAGCAGCCAAGAGACAGGGGGTGTCAGAAACACCATATATTTT.

The chain carries TRBV5-8 and TRBJ2-7, with TRBD1 identical over 7 bases. CDR1 is SGHTS, CDR2 YDEGEE, per germline. CDR3 size: 14 residues. The ends lost 3 bases at V and 2 bases at J; junction bases unmatched: 5. CDR3 bases: TGTGCCAGCAGCTCCCGGGACAGTCCCTACGAGCAGTACTTC. Protein product: CASSSRDSPYEQYF.

V and J are TRBV19 and TRBJ2-6, with TRBD2 as a possible D gene (6 bases). CDR1 is LNHDA and CDR2 is SQIVND in the germline V gene (reference sequence). Trimming removed 4 bases from V and 0 bases from J, with 19 bases in between. The CDR3 extends over 19 amino acids. The CDR3 sequence is CASSTPRGRPDSGANVLTF. The CDR3 region has the DNA TGTGCCAGTAGTACCCCGCGGGGACGCCCAGACTCTGGGGCCAACGTCCTGACTTTC. The full variable domain, rest sourced from reference TRBV19 and TRBJ2-6, is DGGITQSPKYLFRKEGQNVTLSCEQNLNHDAMYWYRQDPGQGLRLIYYSQIVNDFQKGDIAEGYSVSREKKESFPLTVTSAQKNPTAFYLCASSTPRGRPDSGANVLTFGAGSRLTVL.